This T cell receptor (beta chain) was captured by sequencing in a study of T cell repertoires in ileal Crohn's disease. Study as a whole: About half received postoperative treatment, around ten with thiopurines and around 17 anti-TNF. From the resection specimen's proximal margin, biopsies were taken as MI. Study outcomes and limitations: Clonality above 26.8% at surgery always came with endoscopic recurrence. Compared with non-smokers, active smokers at surgery showed more clonal expansions.

In germline, CDR1 is MGHRA, CDR2 YSYEKL. The CDR3 has 13 amino acids. V was pared by 4 bases and J by 8 bases, with 5 bases of the junction left unmatched. Time point given: proximal margin of the surgical specimen (macroscopically non-inflamed). Sequenced by immunoSEQ multiplex PCR; TCRdb stores in-frame clones only, minus some. The sample consists of approximately 7,000 clones, around 69% of them appearing once. In the case of this clone: Its cognate antigen is unknown.

The J gene is TRBJ2-1, the V gene TRBV4-1; TRBD1 aligns across 7 bases. Sequencing was done on a sample of ileal tissue. The sequence derives from an adult with Crohn's disease. Here the CDR3 DNA reads TGCGCCAGCAGCCTGGGGACAGTCGATGAGCAGTTCTTC. Protein sequence: CASSLGTVDEQFF.